This T cell receptor (beta chain) was documented in a study of blood T cell repertoires in COVID-19. Assay: immunoSEQ multiplex PCR; the TCRdb copy retains only in-frame clones and omits some. The sample contains about 300,000 clones, around nine tenths of which appear only once. Trimming took 7 bases from V and 2 from J, leaving 13 bases between them. Germline V gives CDR1 LGHDT, CDR2 YNNKEL (reference sequence). The CDR3 runs 14 residues. Participants were aged about 18 to 100 years from about two dozen US areas. V is TRBV3-1 (or the pseudogene TRBV3-2) and J is TRBJ2-3, with a tentative D call TRBD2 (6 bases). Input material: PBMCs or T cells enriched from blood (not recorded which). The receptor comes from a man in his 60s who had recovered from COVID-19. As DNA, the CDR3 is TGTGCCAGCAACCTGGGACTGCTCACAGATACGCAGTATTTT. Its translation is CASNLGLLTDTQYF.